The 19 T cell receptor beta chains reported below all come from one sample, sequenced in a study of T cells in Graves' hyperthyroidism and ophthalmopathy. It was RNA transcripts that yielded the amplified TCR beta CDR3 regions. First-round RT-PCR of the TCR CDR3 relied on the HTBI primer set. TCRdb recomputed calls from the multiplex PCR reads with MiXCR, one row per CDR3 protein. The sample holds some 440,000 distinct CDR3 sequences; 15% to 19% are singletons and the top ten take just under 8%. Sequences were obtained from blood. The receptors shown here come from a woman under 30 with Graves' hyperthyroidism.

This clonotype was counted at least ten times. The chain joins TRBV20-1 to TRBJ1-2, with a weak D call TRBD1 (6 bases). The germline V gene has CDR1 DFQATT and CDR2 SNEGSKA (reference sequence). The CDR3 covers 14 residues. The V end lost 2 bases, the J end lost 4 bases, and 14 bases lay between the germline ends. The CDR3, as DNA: TGCAGTGCTAGATATCGGGACACGGGCTATGGCTACACCTTC. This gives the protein CSARYRDTGYGYTF.

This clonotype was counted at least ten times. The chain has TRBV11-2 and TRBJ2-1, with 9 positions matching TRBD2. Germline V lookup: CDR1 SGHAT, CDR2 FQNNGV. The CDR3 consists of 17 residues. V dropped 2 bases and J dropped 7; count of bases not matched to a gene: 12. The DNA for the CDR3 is TGTGCCAGCAGCTTAAGGAGTAGCGGGGGACGTGGGAATGAGCAGTTCTTC. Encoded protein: CASSLRSSGGRGNEQFF.

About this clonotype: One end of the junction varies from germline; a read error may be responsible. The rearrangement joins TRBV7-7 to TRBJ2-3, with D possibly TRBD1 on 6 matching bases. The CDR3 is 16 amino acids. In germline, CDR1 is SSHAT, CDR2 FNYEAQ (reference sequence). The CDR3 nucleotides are TGTGCTAGCAGCTTGCGTGCAGGGGAAGGCTCAGATACGCAGTATTTT. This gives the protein CASSLRAGEGSDTQYF.

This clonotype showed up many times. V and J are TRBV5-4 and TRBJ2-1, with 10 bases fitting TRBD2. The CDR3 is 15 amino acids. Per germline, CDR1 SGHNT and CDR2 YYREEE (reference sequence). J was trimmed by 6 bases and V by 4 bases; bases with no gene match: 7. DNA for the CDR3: TGTGCCAGCAGCGCCAGCGGGAGGGCCGGCAATGAGCAGTTCTTC. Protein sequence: CASSASGRAGNEQFF.

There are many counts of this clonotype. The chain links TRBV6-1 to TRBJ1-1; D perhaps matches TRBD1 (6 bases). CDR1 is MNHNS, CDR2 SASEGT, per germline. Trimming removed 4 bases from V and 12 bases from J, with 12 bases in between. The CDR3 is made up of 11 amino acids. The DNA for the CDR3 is TGTGCCAGCAGTGTTCAGGGGACTACTTTCTTT. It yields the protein CASSVQGTTFF.

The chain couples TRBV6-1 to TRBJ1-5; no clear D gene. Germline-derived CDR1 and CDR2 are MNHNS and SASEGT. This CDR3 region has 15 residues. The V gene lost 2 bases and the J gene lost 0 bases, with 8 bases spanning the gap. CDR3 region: CASSESFYSNQPQHF. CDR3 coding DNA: TGTGCCAGCAGTGAAAGCTTTTATAGCAATCAGCCCCAGCATTTT.

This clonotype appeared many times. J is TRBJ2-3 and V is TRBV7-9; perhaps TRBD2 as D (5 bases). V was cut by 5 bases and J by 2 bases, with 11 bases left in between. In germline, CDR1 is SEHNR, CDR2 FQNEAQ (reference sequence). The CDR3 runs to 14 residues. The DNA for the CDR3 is TGTGCCAGCAGCAAAAGAGGGTCCACAGATACGCAGTATTTT. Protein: CASSKRGSTDTQYF.

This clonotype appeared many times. The CDR3 is CASRERGRETDTQYF. The CDR3 DNA follows: TGTGCCAGCAGGGAACGCGGGAGGGAGACAGATACGCAGTATTTT. The chain couples TRBV2 to TRBJ2-3, with TRBD2 identical over 9 bases. The length of the CDR3 is 15 residues. After removal of 6 bases from V and 3 bases from J, the junction contained 7 bases not matched to a gene. Germline V gene data show CDR1 as SNHLY and CDR2 as FYNNEI.

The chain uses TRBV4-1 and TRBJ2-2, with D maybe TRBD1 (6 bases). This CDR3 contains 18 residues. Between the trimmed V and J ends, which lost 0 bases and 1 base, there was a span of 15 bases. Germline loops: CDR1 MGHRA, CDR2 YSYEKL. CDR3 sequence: CASSQDPQGFENTGELFF. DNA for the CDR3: TGCGCCAGCAGCCAAGATCCTCAGGGGTTCGAGAACACCGGGGAGCTGTTTTTT.

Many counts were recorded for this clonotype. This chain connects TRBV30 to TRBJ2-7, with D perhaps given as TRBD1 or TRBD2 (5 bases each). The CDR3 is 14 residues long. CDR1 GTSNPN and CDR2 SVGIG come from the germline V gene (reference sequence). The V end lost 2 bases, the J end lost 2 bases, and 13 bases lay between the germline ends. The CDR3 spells CAWSRNEGPYEQYF. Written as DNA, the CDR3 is TGTGCCTGGAGTAGGAATGAGGGACCCTACGAGCAGTACTTC.

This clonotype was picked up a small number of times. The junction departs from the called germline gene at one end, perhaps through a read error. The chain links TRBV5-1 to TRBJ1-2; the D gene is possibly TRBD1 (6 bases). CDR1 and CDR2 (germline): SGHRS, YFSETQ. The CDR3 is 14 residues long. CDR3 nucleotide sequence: TGCGCCAGCAGCGGGGGGCCACGCGGGGGCGGCTACATCTTC. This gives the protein CASSGGPRGGGYIF.

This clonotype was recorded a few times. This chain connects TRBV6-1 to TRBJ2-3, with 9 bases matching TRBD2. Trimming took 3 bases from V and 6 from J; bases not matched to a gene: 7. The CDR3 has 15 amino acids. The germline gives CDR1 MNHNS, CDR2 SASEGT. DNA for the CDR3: TGTGCCAGCAGTGACGGCGGGGGGGCGGTGGATACGCAGTATTTT. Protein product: CASSDGGGAVDTQYF.

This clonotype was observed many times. The CDR3 reads CASRPGAVYGYTF. CDR3 sequence (DNA): TGTGCCAGCAGGCCCGGGGCCGTATATGGCTACACCTTC. This chain connects TRBV12-3 or TRBV12-4 to TRBJ1-2; the D gene is possibly TRBD1 (5 bases). Between the trimmed V and J ends, which lost 6 bases and 5 bases, there was a span of 13 bases. The CDR3 runs to 13 residues.

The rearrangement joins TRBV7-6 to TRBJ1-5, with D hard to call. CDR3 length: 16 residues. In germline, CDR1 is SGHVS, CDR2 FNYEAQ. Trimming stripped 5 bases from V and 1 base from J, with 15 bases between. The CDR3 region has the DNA TGTGCCAGCAGCCCAAACCCCTCCAGGAGCAATCAGCCCCAGCATTTT. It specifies CASSPNPSRSNQPQHF.

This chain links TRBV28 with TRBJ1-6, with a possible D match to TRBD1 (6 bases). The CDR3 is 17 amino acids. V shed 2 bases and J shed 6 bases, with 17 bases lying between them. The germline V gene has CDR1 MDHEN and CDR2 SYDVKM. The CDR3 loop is CASSLRGARNPNSPLHF. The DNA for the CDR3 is TGTGCCAGCAGTTTACGGGGGGCACGGAACCCTAATTCACCCCTCCACTTT. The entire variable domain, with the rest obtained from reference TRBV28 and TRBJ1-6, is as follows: DVKVTQSSRYLVKRTGEKVFLECVQDMDHENMFWYRQDPGLGLRLIYFSYDVKMKEKGDIPEGYSVSREKKERFSLILESASTNQTSMYLCASSLRGARNPNSPLHFGNGTRLTVT.

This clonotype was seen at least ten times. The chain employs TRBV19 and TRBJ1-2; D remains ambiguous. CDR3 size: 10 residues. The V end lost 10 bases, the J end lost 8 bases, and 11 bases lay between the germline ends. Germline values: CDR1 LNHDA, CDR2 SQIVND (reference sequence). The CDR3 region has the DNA TGTGCCACAGTCGGCGCGGGCTACACCTTC. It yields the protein CATVGAGYTF.

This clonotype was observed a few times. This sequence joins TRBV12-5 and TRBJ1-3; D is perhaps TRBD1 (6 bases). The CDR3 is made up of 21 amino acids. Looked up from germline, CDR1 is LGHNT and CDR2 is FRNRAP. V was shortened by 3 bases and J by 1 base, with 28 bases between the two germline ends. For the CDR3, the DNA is TGTGCTAGTGGTTTCTGGGTGTCCATCCTCCGGGACAATAATTCTGGAAACACCATATATTTT. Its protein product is CASGFWVSILRDNNSGNTIYF.

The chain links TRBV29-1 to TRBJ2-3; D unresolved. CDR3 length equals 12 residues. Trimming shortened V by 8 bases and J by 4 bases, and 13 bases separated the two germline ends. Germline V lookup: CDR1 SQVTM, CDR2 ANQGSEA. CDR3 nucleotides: TGCAGCCCAGTTGCCGGAGCAGATACGCAGTATTTT. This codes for CSPVAGADTQYF.

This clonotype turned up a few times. The CDR3 region is CSVPPGTGGETQYF. In DNA, the CDR3 is TGCAGCGTCCCCCCAGGGACAGGGGGAGAGACCCAGTACTTC. The chain joins TRBV29-1 to TRBJ2-5; 11 bases are a match to TRBD1. The germline V gene has CDR1 SQVTM and CDR2 ANQGSEA. The junction had 7 bases not matched to a gene; V was cut back by 6 bases and J by 4 bases. The CDR3 has 14 residues.